The clone carrying this T cell receptor beta chain showed up just a few times. Its antigen is still unknown. The record originates from a study of CD8+ T cells in alopecia areata. Study-wide findings and caveats: Throughout tofacitinib, many expanded lesional clones continued to persist in scalp and blood. Whether baseline CD8+ expansion is linked to response remains uncertain, given a single nonresponder. Clonality in lesional scalp, especially alopecia totalis/universalis, exceeded that of normal scalp.

As for treatment: oral pan-JAK inhibitor, 5-10 mg twice daily. The CDR3 extends over 13 amino acids. The V gene's germline CDR1 is GTSNPN and CDR2 SVGIG (reference sequence). Between the trimmed V and J ends, which lost 4 bases and 5 bases, there was a span of 9 bases. cDNA reverse transcribed from extracted RNA served as the sequencing template. Profiled with immunoSEQ multiplex PCR; TCRdb holds only in-frame clones, not every one. The top ten hold 0.95% to 1.5% of the sample, which has a few hundred thousand clones, 66% seen once. The TCR was taken from a human donor with alopecia areata. Specimen: CD4+ T cells sorted from blood, collected at approximately week 45, from a patient treated with tofacitinib. The V and J genes are TRBV30 and TRBJ1-6; D unresolved. CDR3 DNA: TGTGCCTGGACGGGATACCATAATTCACCCCTCCACTTT. Encoded protein: CAWTGYHNSPLHF.